Following are 15 T cell receptor beta chains from one sample sequenced in a study of blood T cell repertoires in COVID-19 (dated by TCRdb to 2018 to 2021). The protocol used for the library was the immunoSEQ multiplex PCR assay. TCRdb provides this immuneACCESS table in a form limited to in-frame rearrangements. Some clones are lacking; in checked studies, under half of them reflect an unresolved V gene, and why the rest are absent is not known. The table for this sample lists about 440,000 clones; about 90% of them were counted only once. Approximately 0.65% of the sample goes to the ten largest clones. Material for sequencing was PBMCs or T cells enriched from blood (not recorded which). The receptors were gathered from a man younger than 35 who had recovered from COVID-19.

V usage is TRBV6-5 and J usage is TRBJ2-3; D is undetermined. Germline assignment: CDR1 MNHEY and CDR2 SVGAGI. The CDR3 covers 12 residues. Trimming shortened V by 6 bases and J by 2 bases, and 6 bases separated the two germline ends. CDR3 in amino acids: CASRSNTDTQYF. The DNA for the CDR3 is TGTGCCAGCAGGTCCAACACAGATACGCAGTATTTT.

This clone appeared once. This chain joins TRBV2 and TRBJ2-5; D gene uncertain. Germline V gene sequence: CDR1 SNHLY, CDR2 FYNNEI. The CDR3 length is 11 residues. The ends were cut back, 6 bases at V and 4 bases at J, with 6 bases in the middle. The CDR3 nucleotides read TGTGCCAGCAGATCCGGAGAGACCCAGTACTTC. As protein: CASRSGETQYF.

In this sample, this clone turned up once. This sequence joins TRBV19 and TRBJ1-5; 9 nucleotides agree with TRBD1. The ends lost 5 bases at V and 2 bases at J; junction bases unmatched: 10. This CDR3 has 17 amino acids. CDR1 is LNHDA, CDR2 SQIVND, per germline (reference sequence). The CDR3 loop reads CASSPATGGWGNQPQHF. The CDR3 coding sequence is TGTGCCAGTAGTCCGGCAACAGGGGGCTGGGGCAATCAGCCCCAGCATTTT. Using reference TRBV19 and TRBJ1-5 for the parts outside the CDR3, the full variable domain is DGGITQSPKYLFRKEGQNVTLSCEQNLNHDAMYWYRQDPGQGLRLIYYSQIVNDFQKGDIAEGYSVSREKKESFPLTVTSAQKNPTAFYLCASSPATGGWGNQPQHFGDGTRLSIL.

This clone has only a few counts. The gene calls are TRBV6-6 and TRBJ2-2; 8 nucleotides match TRBD1. The V gene's germline CDR1 is MNHNY and CDR2 SVGAGI (reference sequence). V lost 4 bases to trimming and J lost 10 bases; unmatched junction nucleotides: 14. The CDR3 length is 16 residues. Here the CDR3 reads CASSSRQGSSAVELFF. For the CDR3, the DNA is TGTGCCAGCAGTTCCAGACAGGGGAGTTCCGCGGTGGAGCTGTTTTTT.

The V call is TRBV5-4, the J call TRBJ2-3; D may be TRBD2 (6 bases). CDR3 size: 15 residues. V lost 6 bases, J lost 0 bases, and 14 bases lay in between. The germline V gene encodes CDR1 SGHNT and CDR2 YYREEE (reference sequence). CDR3 sequence: CASIRRGGSTDTQYF. The CDR3 DNA sequence: TGTGCCAGCATCAGGCGGGGCGGGAGCACAGATACGCAGTATTTT.

This rearrangement joins TRBV9 to TRBJ2-7, with TRBD2 as a possible D gene (6 bases). The V gene's germline CDR1 is SGDLS and CDR2 YYNGEE. Trimming removed 0 bases from V and 2 bases from J, with 12 bases in between. The CDR3 is made up of 15 amino acids. This chain's CDR3 is CASSVGWEETYEQYF. CDR3 nucleotide sequence: TGTGCCAGCAGCGTAGGTTGGGAGGAAACCTACGAGCAGTACTTC.

This chain connects TRBV14 to TRBJ2-3; D is undetermined. V lost 1 base and J 3 bases, leaving 8 bases between the germline ends. The germline CDR1 and CDR2 sequences are SGHDN and FVKESK. The CDR3 runs to 14 residues. CDR3 bases: TGTGCCAGCAGCCAAGGACTTAAGACAGATACGCAGTATTTT. Its protein is CASSQGLKTDTQYF.

This rearrangement joins TRBV30 to TRBJ1-2, with a tentative D call TRBD1 (5 bases). V lost 0 bases and J lost 2, with 10 bases in between. The germline V gene encodes CDR1 GTSNPN and CDR2 SVGIG (reference sequence). This CDR3 is 14 amino acids long. The CDR3 DNA follows: TGTGCCTGGAGTGTACTGCGGGGGAACTATGGCTACACCTTC. Its translation: CAWSVLRGNYGYTF.

This clone showed up just once. The chain is built from TRBV5-5 and TRBJ1-6, with D possibly matching TRBD1 (6 bases). V lost 0 bases and J 9 bases, leaving 13 bases between the germline ends. This CDR3 contains 15 residues. CDR1 and CDR2 (germline): SGHKS, YYEKEE (reference sequence). The CDR3 loop is CASSLEQGRGSPLHF. The CDR3 coding sequence is TGTGCCAGCAGCTTGGAACAGGGTAGGGGTTCACCCCTCCACTTT.

As for this clone: Distinct nucleotide sequences in the sample also encode this CDR3. The genes are TRBV5-1 and TRBJ2-5; no reliable D call. This CDR3 contains 14 residues. V lost 1 base and J lost 1, with 8 bases in between. The germline CDR1 and CDR2 sequences are SGHRS and YFSETQ. The CDR3 region is CASSLSSAQETQYF. In DNA form, the CDR3 reads TGCGCCAGCAGCTTGTCAAGCGCCCAAGAGACCCAGTACTTC.

This clone was seen only once. The rearrangement joins TRBV10-1 to TRBJ1-1, with a possible D match to TRBD1 (6 bases). The germline CDR1 and CDR2 sequences are WNHNN and SYGVQD (reference sequence). Trimming left V 5 bases short and J 4 bases short, with 11 bases between. The CDR3 spans 13 residues. DNA of the CDR3: TGCGCCAGCAGTCAGGGGTGGAGCACTGAAGCTTTCTTT. Translated, it gives CASSQGWSTEAFF.

The chain couples TRBV5-4 to TRBJ1-2; 10 nucleotides line up with TRBD1. Germline V gene lookup returns CDR1 SGHNT and CDR2 YYREEE (reference sequence). The V gene end was trimmed by 9 bases and the J gene end by 6 bases; junction bases not matched to a gene: 8. The CDR3 extends over 13 amino acids. In DNA form, the CDR3 reads TGTGCCACCAGACAGGGGGCCCCGGATGGCTACACCTTC. This codes for CATRQGAPDGYTF.

The chain has TRBV2 and TRBJ1-5; possibly TRBD1 for D (5 bases). The germline V and J ends were trimmed by 7 bases and 6 bases, with 13 bases remaining between them. The germline CDR1 and CDR2 sequences are SNHLY and FYNNEI. The CDR3 consists of 13 residues. The DNA of the CDR3 is TGTGCCAGCAAGGTGGGGGGAACTCAGCCCCAGCATTTT. Amino acid sequence: CASKVGGTQPQHF.

The chain joins TRBV5-1 to TRBJ2-7; 16 nucleotides line up with TRBD2. After removal of 4 bases from V and 1 base from J, the junction contained 2 bases not matched to a gene. The CDR3 has 16 residues. CDR1 and CDR2 (germline): SGHRS, YFSETQ. The CDR3: CASSLGLAGGSYEQYF. CDR3 coding DNA: TGCGCCAGCAGCCTGGGACTAGCGGGAGGGTCCTACGAGCAGTACTTC.

The rearrangement joins TRBV6-2 or TRBV6-3 to TRBJ1-1; the match to TRBD1 covers 8 bases. The CDR3 runs 15 residues. Germline CDR1 MNHEY, CDR2 SVGEGT. V shed 4 bases, J shed 2 bases, and the junction held 6 bases outside the gene matches. DNA for the CDR3: TGTGCCAGCAGTTCCAGGGGGCGCATAAACACTGAAGCTTTCTTT. It translates to CASSSRGRINTEAFF.